What follows are 26 T cell receptor beta chains derived from one specimen sequenced in a study of sequential checkpoint blockade in melanoma. The table came from immunoSEQ multiplex PCR; TCRdb's copy has only in-frame clones and leaves some out. The sample has just over 15,000 clones; 77% are singletons. Treatment: randomized to nivolumab then ipilimumab (arm A) or the reverse (arm B). The sample consisted of CD8+ T cells sorted from blood (inferred from file names), taken from a patient given nivolumab and ipilimumab in sequence. These TCRs come from a human donor with melanoma.

This clone is a singleton in its sample. In nucleotides, the CDR3 is TGCAGCGTTGAAGAGGACAGGGGGTATAGGTACGAGCAGTACTTC. Translation gives CSVEEDRGYRYEQYF. The chain couples TRBV29-1 to TRBJ2-7, with TRBD1 matching over 10 bases. The trim removed 0 bases at V and 4 bases at J, leaving 6 bases unmatched. Germline assignment: CDR1 SQVTM and CDR2 ANQGSEA. The CDR3 is made up of 15 amino acids.

This clone was recorded once. DNA for the CDR3: TGTGCCAGTCGTTTGGGGGGGACCGTTGACGAGCAGTACTTC. Encoded protein: CASRLGGTVDEQYF. The chain employs TRBV19 and TRBJ2-7; TRBD2 agrees at 7 bases. V was pared by 8 bases and J by 5 bases, with 12 bases of the junction left unmatched. CDR1 and CDR2 (germline): LNHDA, SQIVND (reference sequence). This CDR3 comprises 14 residues. The variable domain in full, completed from reference TRBV19 and TRBJ2-7, reads DGGITQSPKYLFRKEGQNVTLSCEQNLNHDAMYWYRQDPGQGLRLIYYSQIVNDFQKGDIAEGYSVSREKKESFPLTVTSAQKNPTAFYLCASRLGGTVDEQYFGPGTRLTVT.

In this sample, this clone turned up a few times. This chain uses TRBV11-2 with TRBJ2-2; TRBD2 matches 8 bases. Unmatched junction bases numbered 4, after V lost 3 bases and J lost 4 bases. This CDR3 region has 15 residues. Germline CDR1 and CDR2: SGHAT and FQNNGV. The CDR3, as DNA: TGTGCCAGCAGCTTTCCTAGCGGGTCCACCGGGGAGCTGTTTTTT. Its translation is CASSFPSGSTGELFF.

This rearrangement joins TRBV4-1 to TRBJ2-5; a weak D match, TRBD2 (5 bases). The end of the DNA is better explained by TRBJ2-7, so the J call may be wrong. This CDR3 region has 14 residues. Germline-derived CDR1 and CDR2 are MGHRA and YSYEKL. The CDR3 spells CASSQDRTLDEQYF. CDR3 bases: TGCGCCAGCAGCCAAGATCGGACTTTAGACGAGCAGTACTTC.

The rearrangement uses TRBV28 and TRBJ2-7; D might be TRBD1 (6 bases). The CDR3 is made up of 13 amino acids. Germline V gene sequence: CDR1 MDHEN, CDR2 SYDVKM. Trimming shortened V by 5 bases and J by 3 bases, and 11 bases separated the two germline ends. The CDR3 reads CASSLTGYYEQYF. CDR3 in DNA: TGTGCCAGCAGTCTCACAGGGTACTACGAGCAGTACTTC.

In this sample, this clone turned up a few times. The same CDR3 arises from other DNA sequences in this sample as well. CDR3 nucleotides: TGTGCCAGCAGCTTAGGGGGCCCTGAAGCTTTCTTT. Amino acid sequence: CASSLGGPEAFF. The rearrangement links TRBV7-2 to TRBJ1-1, with a tentative D call TRBD1 (5 bases). V lost 1 base, J lost 6 bases, and 6 bases lay in between. The CDR3 runs to 12 residues. Germline-derived CDR1 and CDR2 are SGHTA and FQGNSA.

This chain links TRBV5-8 with TRBJ2-1; D is uncertain. From germline, CDR1 is SGHTS and CDR2 YDEGEE. V dropped 9 bases and J dropped 0 bases, with 16 bases sitting between them. The CDR3 loop spans 15 amino acids. The CDR3 bases are TGTGCCACCGCTCCAGACTCGAGCTCCTACAATGAGCAGTTCTTC. This encodes CATAPDSSSYNEQFF.

The rearrangement uses TRBV15 and TRBJ2-7; 8 nucleotides line up with TRBD2. This CDR3 region has 13 residues. Germline V gene data show CDR1 as LNHNV and CDR2 as YYDKDF (reference sequence). J was trimmed by 3 bases and V by 5 bases; bases with no gene match: 3. The CDR3 nucleotides are TGTGCCACCAGCCCCGGGACTAGCTACGAGCAGTACTTC. Amino acid sequence: CATSPGTSYEQYF.

This chain links TRBV21-1 with TRBJ2-1; the DNA was not compared with TRBD1, the D call given in the table. TRBV21-1 is assigned pseudogene status. The CDR3 has 20 residues. The CDR3: CASSKSNGGVDRASYNEQFF. The CDR3 bases are TGTGCCAGCAGCAAATCAAATGGAGGAGTAGACAGGGCGTCCTACAATGAGCAGTTCTTC.

This chain uses TRBV27 with TRBJ2-4, with 8 bases identical to TRBD2. Germline V gene data show CDR1 as MNHEY and CDR2 as SMNVEV (reference sequence). This CDR3 spans 14 amino acids. The V gene end was trimmed by 6 bases and the J gene end by 6 bases; junction bases not matched to a gene: 7. For the CDR3, the DNA is TGTGCCAGCAGGAAACCGGGACTAGGAAACATTCAGTACTTC. The encoded protein is CASRKPGLGNIQYF.

There are a few counts of this clone. V gene TRBV28 combines with J gene TRBJ1-2, with 12 bases matching TRBD1. V lost 6 bases and J lost 3; bases outside the gene matches: 2. Germline CDR1 reads MDHEN; CDR2 reads SYDVKM. The CDR3 consists of 14 residues. CDR3 nucleotides: TGTGCCAGCAGCCGGGACAGGGGGCACTATGGCTACACCTTC. Translated, it gives CASSRDRGHYGYTF.

The chain recombines TRBV6-6 with TRBJ1-1; D possibly corresponds to TRBD1 (5 bases). Germline V gives CDR1 MNHNY, CDR2 SVGAGI (reference sequence). V was cut by 6 bases and J by 1 base, with 9 bases left in between. The CDR3 sequence is 13 residues long. In DNA form, the CDR3 reads TGTGCCAGCAGGCAAGACAGGAACACTGAAGCTTTCTTT. Translating it yields CASRQDRNTEAFF.

The rearrangement links TRBV5-1 to TRBJ1-4, with D hard to call. This CDR3 spans 11 amino acids. From germline, CDR1 is SGHRS and CDR2 YFSETQ. V was clipped by 3 bases and J by 7 bases, with 4 bases between them. The DNA of the CDR3 is TGCGCCAGCAGCTACGGTGAAAAACTGTTTTTT. It encodes CASSYGEKLFF.

The sample holds a few counts of this clone. In DNA, the CDR3 is TGTGCCAGCAGTCTCCTTTTTGGGCCGGAGGCCTATGGCTACACCTTC. Translation gives CASSLLFGPEAYGYTF. V gene TRBV27 combines with J gene TRBJ1-2; D unresolved. The CDR3 length is 16 residues. Germline V gene sequence: CDR1 MNHEY, CDR2 SMNVEV (reference sequence). V lost 5 bases and J 4 bases, leaving 20 bases between the germline ends.

J is TRBJ2-2 and V is TRBV10-2; 7 nucleotides match TRBD2. CDR1 is WSHSY and CDR2 is SAAADI in the germline V gene. The CDR3 length is 14 residues. The junction had 4 bases not matched to a gene; V was cut back by 3 bases and J by 6 bases. The CDR3: CASSEGREPGELFF. The CDR3 bases are TGCGCCAGCAGTGAAGGGAGGGAACCCGGGGAGCTGTTTTTT.

This rearrangement joins TRBV11-2 to TRBJ2-1; 11 bases are shared with TRBD2. CDR3 length equals 16 residues. Germline V gene sequence: CDR1 SGHAT, CDR2 FQNNGV. V trimming: 4 bases; J trimming: 5 bases; junction bases outside the gene matches: 7. CDR3 loop: CASSSSLAGGHNEQFF. CDR3 DNA sequence: TGTGCCAGCAGCTCCTCCCTAGCGGGGGGCCACAATGAGCAGTTCTTC. Variable domain in full (rest from reference TRBV11-2 and TRBJ2-1): EAGVAQSPRYKIIEKRQSVAFWCNPISGHATLYWYQQILGQGPKLLIQFQNNGVVDDSQLPKDRFSAERLKGVDSTLKIQPAKLEDSAVYLCASSSSLAGGHNEQFFGPGTRLTVL.

The V call is TRBV7-9, the J call TRBJ2-1; weak D call: TRBD1 (6 bases). From germline, CDR1 is SEHNR and CDR2 FQNEAQ (reference sequence). CDR3 size: 15 residues. V gave up 6 bases and J gave up 3 bases, with 15 bases separating them. The CDR3, as DNA: TGTGCCAGCAGTCGACAGGCGCAGGGCTACAATGAGCAGTTCTTC. It translates to CASSRQAQGYNEQFF.

The rearrangement joins TRBV5-1 to TRBJ2-1; the D gene is possibly TRBD2 (7 bases). The CDR3 has 14 residues. Germline V CDR1 and CDR2: SGHRS, YFSETQ. Trimming left V 4 bases short and J 8 bases short, with 16 bases between. CDR3 coding DNA: TGCGCCAGCAGCCTCGGCGGGGGCTGGGATGAGCAGTTCTTC. This translates into CASSLGGGWDEQFF.

The rearrangement uses TRBV5-6 and TRBJ2-7, with D unresolved. Trimming left V 6 bases short and J 1 base short, with 8 bases between. Germline CDR1 is SGHDT and CDR2 is YYEEEE. The CDR3 extends over 12 amino acids. For the CDR3, the DNA is TGTGCCAGCACTTCTTCTTCCTACGAGCAGTACTTC. Protein: CASTSSSYEQYF.

This clone was recorded once. The CDR3 spells CASRSPLGTGLAGLSSYEQYF. DNA of the CDR3: TGTGCCAGCAGATCCCCCCTCGGTACAGGACTAGCGGGTCTAAGCTCCTACGAGCAGTACTTC. This rearrangement joins TRBV28 to TRBJ2-7; 11 bases are shared with TRBD2. CDR1 is MDHEN and CDR2 is SYDVKM in the germline V gene. V lost 6 bases and J lost 0; bases outside the gene matches: 22. This CDR3 contains 21 residues.

The chain employs TRBV2 and TRBJ2-7, with 10 bases fitting TRBD1. Germline V gene lookup returns CDR1 SNHLY and CDR2 FYNNEI. The J segment lost 3 bases and the V segment lost 2 bases, leaving 4 bases of the junction unmatched. This CDR3 contains 15 residues. CDR3 loop: CASSETGTGVYEQYF. As DNA, the CDR3 is TGTGCCAGCAGTGAAACCGGGACAGGGGTCTACGAGCAGTACTTC. Filled out from reference TRBV2 and TRBJ2-7, the complete variable domain reads EPEVTQTPSHQVTQMGQEVILRCVPISNHLYFYWYRQILGQKVEFLVSFYNNEISEKSEIFDDQFSVERPDGSNFTLKIRSTKLEDSAMYFCASSETGTGVYEQYFGPGTRLTVT.

The V call is TRBV27, the J call TRBJ2-7, with 9 bases matching TRBD1. The CDR3 sequence is 17 residues long. Germline V CDR1 and CDR2: MNHEY, SMNVEV (reference sequence). Germline trimming cut 0 bases from V and 4 bases from J; bases unmatched to any gene: 10. For the CDR3, the DNA is TGTGCCAGCAGTTTATCCGGGACAGGGATCGTTAGGTACGAGCAGTACTTC. Protein: CASSLSGTGIVRYEQYF.

This chain joins TRBV2 and TRBJ2-1; D not certain. CDR1 and CDR2 from the germline V gene are SNHLY and FYNNEI. Trimming pared 4 bases from V and 5 bases from J, leaving 9 bases between. There are 13 residues in the CDR3. This chain's CDR3 is CASSGWRDNEQFF. Here the CDR3 DNA reads TGTGCCAGCAGTGGTTGGAGAGACAATGAGCAGTTCTTC.

The chain couples TRBV7-9 to TRBJ2-3, with D possibly matching TRBD1 (5 bases). This CDR3 contains 13 residues. V lost 5 bases to trimming and J lost 4 bases, with 10 bases between them. The germline V gene encodes CDR1 SEHNR and CDR2 FQNEAQ (reference sequence). The CDR3: CASSAVGADTQYF. The CDR3 DNA follows: TGTGCCAGCAGCGCAGTAGGGGCAGATACGCAGTATTTT.

The CDR3 DNA reads TGTGCCAGCAGCTTAGGCGGGGACGAGCAGTACTTC. Amino acids: CASSLGGDEQYF. This chain links TRBV7-6 with TRBJ2-7, with a possible D match to TRBD2 (6 bases). The CDR3 is 12 amino acids. Per germline, CDR1 SGHVS and CDR2 FNYEAQ. The ends were cut back, 1 base at V and 5 bases at J, with 6 bases in the middle. Looking up the rest from reference TRBV7-6 and TRBJ2-7 gives the full variable domain: GAGVSQSPRYKVTKRGQDVALRCDPISGHVSLYWYRQALGQGPEFLTYFNYEAQQDKSGLPNDRFSAERPEGSISTLTIQRTEQRDSAMYRCASSLGGDEQYFGPGTRLTVT.

The V and J genes are TRBV18 and TRBJ2-1; 10 positions match TRBD2. This CDR3 region has 15 residues. Germline values: CDR1 KGHSH, CDR2 LQKENI. Unmatched junction bases numbered 6, after V lost 4 bases and J lost 6 bases. This chain's CDR3 is CASSQSGGAINEQFF. The CDR3 nucleotides are TGTGCCAGCTCACAGAGCGGGGGGGCCATCAATGAGCAGTTCTTC.